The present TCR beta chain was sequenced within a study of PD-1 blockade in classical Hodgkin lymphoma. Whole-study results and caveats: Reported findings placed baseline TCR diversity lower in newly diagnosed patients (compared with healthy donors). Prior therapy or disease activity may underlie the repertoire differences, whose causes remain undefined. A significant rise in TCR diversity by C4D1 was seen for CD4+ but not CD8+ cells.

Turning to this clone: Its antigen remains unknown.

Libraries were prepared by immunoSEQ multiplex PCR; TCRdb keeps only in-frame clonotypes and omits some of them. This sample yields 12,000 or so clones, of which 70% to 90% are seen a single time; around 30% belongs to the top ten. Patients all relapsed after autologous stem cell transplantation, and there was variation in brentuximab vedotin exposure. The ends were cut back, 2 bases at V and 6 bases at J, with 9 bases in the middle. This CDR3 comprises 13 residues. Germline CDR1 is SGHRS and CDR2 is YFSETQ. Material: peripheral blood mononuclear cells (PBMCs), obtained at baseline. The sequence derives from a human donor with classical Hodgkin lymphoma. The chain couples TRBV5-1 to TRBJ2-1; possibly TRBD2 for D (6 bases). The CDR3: CASSLPGGNEQFF. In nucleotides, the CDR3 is TGCGCCAGCAGCTTACCCGGGGGCAATGAGCAGTTCTTC.